A selection of T cell receptor beta chains follows, all from one sample in a study of blood T cell repertoires in COVID-19. Profiling relied on immunoSEQ multiplex PCR, and the TCRdb table lists in-frame clones only, not all of them. The sample has 80,000 to 130,000 clones; 86% are singletons. The sample comprised PBMCs or T cells enriched from blood (not recorded which). The receptors originated from a woman aged 45-65 years who had recovered from COVID-19. Both conserved end residues are part of each CDR3. Only part of the rows carry a size: once, few, many, or a class if the clone is expanded.

j_gene,abundance,v_gene,CDR3aa
TRBJ1-1,NA,TRBV12-3/TRBV12-4,CASSAPGRPEAFF
TRBJ2-4,NA,TRBV7-9,CASSSTGNKNIQYF
TRBJ1-5,NA,TRBV2,CASSRTSSNQPQHF
TRBJ2-7,NA,TRBV29-1,CSVEGLAGSYEQYF
TRBJ1-4,NA,TRBV9,CASAPQGRATNEKLFF
TRBJ1-4,NA,TRBV11-2,CASSPHTWTGDEKLFF
TRBJ2-4,NA,TRBV28,CASSSTGTEAKNIQYF
TRBJ2-1,NA,TRBV25-1,CASSPQGLGYNEQFF
TRBJ1-2,few,TRBV6-5,CAVYTGSGDGYTF
TRBJ2-1,NA,TRBV11-3,CASSLTRLAGELYNEQFF
TRBJ1-1,NA,TRBV19,CASRSLAGRNTEAFF
TRBJ1-5,few,TRBV28,CASSILRTDQPQHF
TRBJ1-1,NA,TRBV2,CASRGTGTGGNTEAFF
TRBJ2-7,once,TRBV3-1/TRBV3-2,CASSRKNDISYEQYF
TRBJ1-5,NA,TRBV6-1,CASSEGGQRINQPQHF
TRBJ2-5,NA,TRBV5-4,CASGLAGGPVGHETQYF
TRBJ2-7,NA,TRBV14,CASSQGPYEQYF
TRBJ1-6,NA,TRBV2,CASRRELLNSPLHF
TRBJ1-5,NA,TRBV7-2,CASSLRGGGNQPQHF
TRBJ1-5,NA,TRBV9,CASSTGIGQPQHF
TRBJ2-1,NA,TRBV5-4,CASTDFGLAVYNEQFF
TRBJ1-1,NA,TRBV19,CASSLGQGLIRDTEAFF
TRBJ2-7,NA,TRBV7-9,CASSLNRGPLFIEQYF
TRBJ2-7,NA,TRBV5-4,CASSLGGTGVPYEQYF